The sequence of this T cell receptor beta chain was determined in a study of cytomegalovirus exposure and HLA in healthy donors. This clone was observed once. The trim removed 6 bases at V and 7 bases at J, leaving 13 bases unmatched. The germline gives CDR1 LNHDA, CDR2 SQIVND (reference sequence). The CDR3 runs to 16 residues. Sequencing used immunoSEQ multiplex PCR; TCRdb keeps in-frame clones, though not all of them. The profile covers roughly 130,000 clones, with 88% appearing a single time and roughly 1.4% taken by the ten largest. Sequences were obtained from PBMCs. The clonotype was recovered from a man under 40 in good health and CMV-seronegative. V is TRBV19 and J is TRBJ1-2, with TRBD1 identical over 11 bases. DNA for the CDR3: TGTGCCAGTAGGAACCCGGGACAGGGGGTTTTCTCTGGCTACACCTTC. Protein product: CASRNPGQGVFSGYTF.